A selection of T cell receptor beta chains follows, all from one sample in a study of technical replicates of blood from several donors. Only in-frame clones appear in the TCRdb table, and some are missing; sequencing was by immunoSEQ multiplex PCR. The sample holds tens of thousands of clones, around 94% seen once. The specimen sequenced was T cells isolated from PBMCs. Source of these receptors: a human donor in good health. Each CDR3 is given without its conserved first and last residue. The order of the fields is V gene, CDR3 length, J gene, CDR3 protein.

>TRBV10-3|13|TRBJ2-6
AISESSSGANVLT
>TRBV5-1|12|TRBJ2-7
ASSLSGRGREQY
>TRBV7-9|13|TRBJ2-7
ASSLTPGQGYEQY
>TRBV11-2|14|TRBJ2-3
ASRSWGRGETDTQY
>TRBV5-6|14|TRBJ2-5
ASSTATALIGETQY
>TRBV28|11|TRBJ2-7
ASSMRTRDEQY
>TRBV19|11|TRBJ1-5
ASRDRGHQPQH
>TRBV19|14|TRBJ2-3
ASSLPGGAGTDTQY
>TRBV27|14|TRBJ2-1
ASSLLGGTGLDEQF
>TRBV6-5|12|TRBJ1-1
ASSIQGVGTEAF
>TRBV6-5|14|TRBJ2-1
ASSYYGQGAIDEQF
>TRBV7-9|14|TRBJ2-3
ASSITSVSGTDTQY
>TRBV2|13|TRBJ2-2
ASSILAGLSGELF
>TRBV6-1|14|TRBJ2-7
ASSEATGTGAYEQY
>TRBV2|10|TRBJ2-3
ATRLDAATQY
>TRBV6-5|11|TRBJ2-1
ASSEVGYNEQF
>TRBV11-1|13|TRBJ2-5
ASTPPGQGVETQY
>TRBV11-3|14|TRBJ2-3
ASSLLAGGVSDTQY
>TRBV5-6|10|TRBJ1-1
ASSLSSTEAF
>TRBV5-1|17|TRBJ1-1
ASSYNFGTGALNALEAF